The 10 T cell receptor beta chains presented below share a single source sample, sequenced in a study of naive and memory T cell subsets. Findings of the study overall: Possibly reflecting memory cells re-expressing CD45RA, a few larger clonotypes occurred in naive repertoires, especially CD8.

An equimolar mix of two oligonucleotides served as the beta constant-region primer for TRBC1 and TRBC2. Ligated cDNA was amplified by four rounds of PCR with nested alpha and beta constant-region primers and SP2. TCRdb re-called the UMI-ligation and nested PCR reads with MiXCR, one entry per CDR3 protein. The sample lists roughly 150,000 distinct CDR3 sequences, 15% to 25% occurring once. Their specific antigens are unknown. Sequenced input: naive CD8+ T cells from blood. These receptors all come from a human donor in good health.

This clonotype has more than one count but fewer than ten. This chain joins TRBV28 and TRBJ2-7; 7 bases are shared with TRBD2. Trimming removed 5 bases from V and 7 bases from J; junction bases left unmatched: 11. The CDR3 is 14 residues long. Per the germline V gene, CDR1 is MDHEN and CDR2 is SYDVKM. The CDR3 loop reads CASSLPAGTNEQYF. In DNA, the CDR3 is TGTGCCAGCAGTCTCCCGGCCGGGACTAATGAGCAGTACTTC.

This clonotype was seen many times. The chain is built from TRBV12-3 or TRBV12-4 and TRBJ2-1, with 9 bases matching TRBD1. This CDR3 has 15 amino acids. V lost 6 bases, J lost 4 bases, and 7 bases stayed unmatched. CDR3: CASRVLGQGYNEQFF. In nucleotides, the CDR3 is TGTGCCAGCAGGGTTCTGGGACAGGGATACAATGAGCAGTTCTTC.

This clonotype appeared many times. The chain carries TRBV28 and TRBJ1-2; D may be TRBD1 (5 bases). Germline CDR1 is MDHEN and CDR2 is SYDVKM. V was clipped by 3 bases and J by 7 bases, with 12 bases between them. CDR3 length: 13 residues. This chain's CDR3 is CASSFAGFGGYTF. CDR3 in DNA: TGTGCCAGCAGTTTTGCAGGGTTTGGTGGCTACACCTTC.

In this sample, this clonotype turned up a few times. V and J are TRBV20-1 and TRBJ1-1; 7 bases line up with TRBD1. The CDR3 has 13 amino acids. Germline assignment: CDR1 DFQATT and CDR2 SNEGSKA (reference sequence). V shed 1 base, J shed 6 bases, and the junction held 5 bases outside the gene matches. The CDR3 DNA is TGCAGTGCTAGAGGAGGGGGCGGTCCTGAAGCTTTCTTT. Residues: CSARGGGGPEAFF.

A few counts support this clonotype. The chain combines TRBV12-3 or TRBV12-4 with TRBJ2-1; 9 bases map to TRBD2. Trimming removed 6 bases from V and 0 bases from J; junction bases left unmatched: 3. The CDR3 consists of 15 residues. This CDR3 is CASSQAGGSYNEQFF. CDR3 nucleotides: TGTGCCAGCAGCCAAGCGGGAGGCTCCTACAATGAGCAGTTCTTC.

This clonotype was observed a few times. CDR3 nucleotide sequence: TGTGCCAGCAGCCCACCGGGACTAGTCAATGAGCAGTTCTTC. Translating it yields CASSPPGLVNEQFF. The chain has TRBV5-6 and TRBJ2-1; 8 positions match TRBD2. V was pared by 4 bases and J by 6 bases, with 6 bases of the junction left unmatched. The V gene's germline CDR1 is SGHDT and CDR2 YYEEEE. This CDR3 has 14 residues.

V gene TRBV4-2 combines with J gene TRBJ2-1, with TRBD2 identical over 7 bases. Germline CDR1 reads LGHNA; CDR2 reads YNFKEQ. The CDR3 has 16 residues. Trimming took 0 bases from V and 2 from J; bases not matched to a gene: 4. The CDR3 bases are TGTGCCAGCAGCCAAGAATCCCTAGCGGCCTACAATGAGCAGTTCTTC. This encodes CASSQESLAAYNEQFF.

V and J are TRBV20-1 and TRBJ2-1; 11 positions agree with TRBD2. The CDR3 is made up of 15 amino acids. The V and J ends lost 5 bases and 9 bases, in that order; junction bases with no gene match: 12. Per germline, CDR1 DFQATT and CDR2 SNEGSKA (reference sequence). The CDR3 protein is CSALQVLAGGGEQFF. For the CDR3, the DNA is TGCAGTGCTCTGCAAGTCCTAGCGGGAGGTGGTGAGCAGTTCTTC.

The chain combines TRBV28 with TRBJ2-1, with 9 bases aligning to TRBD2. CDR1 MDHEN and CDR2 SYDVKM come from the germline V gene. This CDR3 has 17 residues. The junction had 6 bases not matched to a gene; V was cut back by 2 bases and J by 1 base. CDR3 DNA sequence: TGTGCCAGCAGTTTAAACCTAGCGGGATCTTCCTACAATGAGCAGTTCTTC. This encodes CASSLNLAGSSYNEQFF. The full variable domain, its missing parts supplied by reference TRBV28 and TRBJ2-1, is DVKVTQSSRYLVKRTGEKVFLECVQDMDHENMFWYRQDPGLGLRLIYFSYDVKMKEKGDIPEGYSVSREKKERFSLILESASTNQTSMYLCASSLNLAGSSYNEQFFGPGTRLTVL.

Here the CDR3 DNA reads TGTGCCAGCAGTTCAGGGACCAGCACAGATACGCAGTATTTT. Translating it yields CASSSGTSTDTQYF. The gene calls are TRBV27 and TRBJ2-3; the D call may be TRBD1 or TRBD2 (5 bases each). V dropped 4 bases and J dropped 0 bases, with 8 bases sitting between them. The CDR3 spans 14 residues. Germline lookup yields CDR1 MNHEY and CDR2 SMNVEV (reference sequence).